This entry is about one T cell receptor beta chain. This clone is termed medium-sized (0.01 to 0.1%). Its antigen is currently not known. Base qualities are not recorded, but no much larger clone differs from it by a single base. Library prep was done by PCR. The instrument given in TCRdb is Illumina HiSeq 4000. High-throughput sequencing was used to profile the TCR beta-chain CDR3 region of each patient. Processing in the source paper ran as follows. A classifier to discriminate distant-metastatic papillary thyroid cancer patients was built from CDR3 differences across clinicopathological groups. The Shannon index was used to assess repertoire diversity, and the Morisita-Horn index was used to assess tumor-blood repertoire similarity. The raw public reads went through TCRdb reprocessing: fastp at Q25, MiXCR clone calling, in-frame beta chains kept. V and J calls and clone size were set by TCRdb, not the authors. In all, the sample holds about 33,000 clones, and 18% of those were seen once. Clones ranked in the top ten supply over 10% of the sample.

This entry is derived from a study of metastatic and nonmetastatic thyroid tumors (dated by TCRdb to 2018 to 2020). Regarding the study in general: Repertoires from peripheral blood and from tumor or nodule tissue samples of malignant and benign thyroid patients were compared. What the study reported, not specific to this receptor: TCR beta diversity was reported as significantly higher in malignant tumors than in benign nodules, in both blood and tumor samples.

None of the patients had been given any treatment before thyroid surgery. Patient clinical samples collected from the early 2010s to the late 2010s were retrospectively analysed using T-cell receptor beta sequencing. Clipping removes 5 bases from V and 7 bases from J, with 10 as the unmatched junction base count. The CDR3 covers 14 residues, taking in both the cysteine and the phenylalanine. The only DNA kept is the CDR3, 42 bases in frame from the first base. Sequencing was carried out using blood. The receptor was isolated from a male donor with papillary thyroid cancer or a benign thyroid nodule (not recorded which). Some clones in this sample may be carry-over from other donors' samples. The V and J genes are TRBV12-3 or TRBV12-4 and TRBJ1-2; 7 of the junction bases match TRBD1. Read as DNA, the sequence is TGTGCCAGCAGTCCACCACAGGGGTTCCTTGGCTACACCTTC. This yields the protein CASSPPQGFLGYTF.